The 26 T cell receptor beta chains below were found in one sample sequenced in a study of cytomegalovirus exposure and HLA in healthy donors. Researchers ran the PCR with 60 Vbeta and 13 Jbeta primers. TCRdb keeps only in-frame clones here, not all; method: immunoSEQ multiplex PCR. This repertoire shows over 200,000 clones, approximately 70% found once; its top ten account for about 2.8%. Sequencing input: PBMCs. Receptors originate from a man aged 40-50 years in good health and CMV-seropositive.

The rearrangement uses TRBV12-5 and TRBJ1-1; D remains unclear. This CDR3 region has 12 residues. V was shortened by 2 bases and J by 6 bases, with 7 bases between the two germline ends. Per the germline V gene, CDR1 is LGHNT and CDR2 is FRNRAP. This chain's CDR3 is CASGLTRSEAFF. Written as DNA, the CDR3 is TGTGCTAGTGGTTTGACTCGGTCTGAAGCTTTCTTT.

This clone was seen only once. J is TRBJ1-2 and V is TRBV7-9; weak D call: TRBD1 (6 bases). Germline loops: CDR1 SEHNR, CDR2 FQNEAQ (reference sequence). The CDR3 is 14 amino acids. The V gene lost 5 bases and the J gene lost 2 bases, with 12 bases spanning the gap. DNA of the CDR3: TGTGCCAGCAGCCAAGGACAGTCCAACTATGGCTACACCTTC. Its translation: CASSQGQSNYGYTF. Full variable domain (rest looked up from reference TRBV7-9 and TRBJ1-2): DTGVSQNPRHKITKRGQNVTFRCDPISEHNRLYWYRQTLGQGPEFLTYFQNEAQLEKSRLLSDRFSAERPKGSFSTLEIQRTEQGDSAMYLCASSQGQSNYGYTFGSGTRLTVV.

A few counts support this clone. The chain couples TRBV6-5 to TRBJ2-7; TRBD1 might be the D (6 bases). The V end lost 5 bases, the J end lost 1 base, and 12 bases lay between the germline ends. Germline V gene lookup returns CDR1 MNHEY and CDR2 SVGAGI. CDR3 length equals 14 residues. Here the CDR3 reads CASSEQQGSYEQYF. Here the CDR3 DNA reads TGTGCCAGCAGTGAACAGCAGGGGTCCTACGAGCAGTACTTC.

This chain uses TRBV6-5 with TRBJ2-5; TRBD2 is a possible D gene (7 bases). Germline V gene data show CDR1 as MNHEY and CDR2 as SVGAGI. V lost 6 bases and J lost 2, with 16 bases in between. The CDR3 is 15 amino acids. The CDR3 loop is CASSPRGGGQETQYF. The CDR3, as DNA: TGTGCCAGCAGCCCTAGGGGGGGTGGGCAAGAGACCCAGTACTTC.

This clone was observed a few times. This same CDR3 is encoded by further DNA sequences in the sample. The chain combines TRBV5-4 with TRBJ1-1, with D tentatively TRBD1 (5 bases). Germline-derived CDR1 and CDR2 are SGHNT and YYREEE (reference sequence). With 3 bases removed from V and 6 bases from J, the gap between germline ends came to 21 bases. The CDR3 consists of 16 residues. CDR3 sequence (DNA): TGTGCCAGCAGCTCCCCCGACAAGGGAGGACATGCTGAAGCTTTCTTT. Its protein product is CASSSPDKGGHAEAFF. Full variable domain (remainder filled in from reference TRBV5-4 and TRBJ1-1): ETGVTQSPTHLIKTRGQQVTLRCSSQSGHNTVSWYQQALGQGPQFIFQYYREEENGRGNFPPRFSGLQFPNYSSELNVNALELDDSALYLCASSSPDKGGHAEAFFGQGTRLTVV.

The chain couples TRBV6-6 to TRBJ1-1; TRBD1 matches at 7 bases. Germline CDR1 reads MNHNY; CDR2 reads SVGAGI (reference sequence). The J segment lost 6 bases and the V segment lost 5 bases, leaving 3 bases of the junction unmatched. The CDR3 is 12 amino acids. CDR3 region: CASSPQGAEAFF. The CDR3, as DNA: TGTGCCAGCAGTCCCCAGGGGGCTGAAGCTTTCTTT.

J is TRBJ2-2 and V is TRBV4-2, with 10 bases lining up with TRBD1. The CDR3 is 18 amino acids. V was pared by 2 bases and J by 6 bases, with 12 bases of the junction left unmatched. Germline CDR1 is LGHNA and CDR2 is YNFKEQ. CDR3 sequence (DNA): TGTGCCAGCAGCCAACAAGCGGTTTGGACAGGGGGGCCCGGGGAGCTGTTTTTT. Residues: CASSQQAVWTGGPGELFF.

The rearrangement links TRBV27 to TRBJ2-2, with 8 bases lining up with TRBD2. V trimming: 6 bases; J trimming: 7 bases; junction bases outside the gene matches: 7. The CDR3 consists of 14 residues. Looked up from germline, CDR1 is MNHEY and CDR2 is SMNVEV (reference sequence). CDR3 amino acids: CASRGSGGRGELFF. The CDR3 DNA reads TGTGCCAGCAGAGGGAGCGGGGGACGCGGGGAGCTGTTTTTT.

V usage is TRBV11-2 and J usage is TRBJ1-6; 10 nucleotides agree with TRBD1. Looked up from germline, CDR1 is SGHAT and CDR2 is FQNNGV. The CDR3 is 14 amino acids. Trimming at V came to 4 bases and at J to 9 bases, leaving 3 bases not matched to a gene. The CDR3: CASSSWTGGSPLHF. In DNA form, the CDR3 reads TGTGCCAGCAGCTCTTGGACAGGGGGTTCACCCCTCCACTTT.

The CDR3 DNA sequence: TGTGCCAGCAGCTTTTCACCCCGGGTAGGGGTCGGGGAGCTGTTTTTT. Its translation is CASSFSPRVGVGELFF. The rearrangement joins TRBV5-4 to TRBJ2-2; a weak D match, TRBD1 (5 bases). This CDR3 comprises 16 residues. In germline, CDR1 is SGHNT, CDR2 YYREEE (reference sequence). Trimming took 2 bases from V and 7 from J, leaving 18 bases between them.

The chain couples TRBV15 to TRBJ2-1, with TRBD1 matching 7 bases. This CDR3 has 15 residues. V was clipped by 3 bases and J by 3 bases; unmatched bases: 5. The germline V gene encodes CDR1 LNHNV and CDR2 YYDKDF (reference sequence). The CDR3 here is CATSSRQGFYNEQFF. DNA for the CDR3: TGTGCCACCAGCAGTAGACAGGGTTTCTACAATGAGCAGTTCTTC. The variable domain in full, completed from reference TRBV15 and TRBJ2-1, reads DAMVIQNPRYQVTQFGKPVTLSCSQTLNHNVMYWYQQKSSQAPKLLFHYYDKDFNNEADTPDNFQSRRPNTSFCFLDIRSPGLGDTAMYLCATSSRQGFYNEQFFGPGTRLTVL.

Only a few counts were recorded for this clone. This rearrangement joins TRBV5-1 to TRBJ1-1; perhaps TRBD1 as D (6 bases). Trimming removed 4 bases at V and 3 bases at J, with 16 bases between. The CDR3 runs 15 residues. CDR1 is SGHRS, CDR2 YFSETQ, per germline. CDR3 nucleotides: TGCGCCAGCAGCGTTAAGGGGGATGGGGACACTGAAGCTTTCTTT. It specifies CASSVKGDGDTEAFF. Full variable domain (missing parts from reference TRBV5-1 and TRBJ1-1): KAGVTQTPRYLIKTRGQQVTLSCSPISGHRSVSWYQQTPGQGLQFLFEYFSETQRNKGNFPGRFSGRQFSNSRSEMNVSTLELGDSALYLCASSVKGDGDTEAFFGQGTRLTVV.

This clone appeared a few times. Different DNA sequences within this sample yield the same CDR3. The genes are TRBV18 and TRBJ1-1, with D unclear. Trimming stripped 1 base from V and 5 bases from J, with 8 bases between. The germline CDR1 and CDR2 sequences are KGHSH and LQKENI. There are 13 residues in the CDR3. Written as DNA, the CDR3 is TGTGCCAGCTCACCACGGGGAGAGACTGAAGCTTTCTTT. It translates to CASSPRGETEAFF.

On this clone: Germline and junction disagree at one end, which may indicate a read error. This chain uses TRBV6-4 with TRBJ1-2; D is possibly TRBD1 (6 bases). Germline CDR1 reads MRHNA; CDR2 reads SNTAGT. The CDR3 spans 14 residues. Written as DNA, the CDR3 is TGTGCCGGCAGTGTGTCAGGGGACGTCTATGGCTACACCTTC. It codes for CAGSVSGDVYGYTF.

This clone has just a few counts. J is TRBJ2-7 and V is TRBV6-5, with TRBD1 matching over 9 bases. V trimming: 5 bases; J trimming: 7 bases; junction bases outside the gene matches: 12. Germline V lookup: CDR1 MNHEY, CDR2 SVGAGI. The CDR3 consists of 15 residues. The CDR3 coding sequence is TGTGCCAGCAGTCGCTGGATGACAGGGGGGGATGAGCAGTACTTC. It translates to CASSRWMTGGDEQYF.

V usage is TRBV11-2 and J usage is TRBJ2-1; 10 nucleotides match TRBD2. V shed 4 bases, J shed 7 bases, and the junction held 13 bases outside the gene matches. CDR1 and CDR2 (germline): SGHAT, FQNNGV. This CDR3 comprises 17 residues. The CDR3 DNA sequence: TGTGCCAGCAGCTCCCTTAAGCGGGAGGGACCGGGGAATGAGCAGTTCTTC. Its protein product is CASSSLKREGPGNEQFF.

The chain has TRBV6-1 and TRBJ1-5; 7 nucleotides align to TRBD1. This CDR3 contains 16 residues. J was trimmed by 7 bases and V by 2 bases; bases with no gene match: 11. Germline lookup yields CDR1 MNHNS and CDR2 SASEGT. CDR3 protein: CASSENPGTVGQPQHF. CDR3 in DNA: TGTGCCAGCAGTGAAAACCCCGGGACAGTGGGACAGCCCCAGCATTTT.

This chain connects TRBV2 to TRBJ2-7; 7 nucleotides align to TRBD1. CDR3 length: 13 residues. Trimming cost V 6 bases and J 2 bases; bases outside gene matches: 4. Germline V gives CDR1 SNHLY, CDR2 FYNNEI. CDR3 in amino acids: CASRGDRTYEQYF. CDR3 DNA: TGTGCCAGCAGGGGGGACAGAACCTACGAGCAGTACTTC.

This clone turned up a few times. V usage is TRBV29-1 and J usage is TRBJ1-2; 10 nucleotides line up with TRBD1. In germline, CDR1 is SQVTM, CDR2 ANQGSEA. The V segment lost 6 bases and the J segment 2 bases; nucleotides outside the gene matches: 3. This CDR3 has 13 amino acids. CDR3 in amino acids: CSVRTGGNYGYTF. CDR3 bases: TGCAGCGTCAGGACAGGGGGAAACTATGGCTACACCTTC.

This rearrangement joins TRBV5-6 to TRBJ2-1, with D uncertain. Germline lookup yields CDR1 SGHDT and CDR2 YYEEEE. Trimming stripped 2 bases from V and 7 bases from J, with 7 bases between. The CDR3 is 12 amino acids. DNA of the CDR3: TGTGCCAGCAGCTTCGGTCTTAATGAGCAGTTCTTC. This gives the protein CASSFGLNEQFF.

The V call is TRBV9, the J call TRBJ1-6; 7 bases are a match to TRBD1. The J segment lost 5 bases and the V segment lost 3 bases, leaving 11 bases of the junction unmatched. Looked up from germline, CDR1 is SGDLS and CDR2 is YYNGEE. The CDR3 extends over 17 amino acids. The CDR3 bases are TGTGCCAGCAGCGAAGGGTCTTATGGGACAGATAATTCACCCCTCCACTTT. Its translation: CASSEGSYGTDNSPLHF.

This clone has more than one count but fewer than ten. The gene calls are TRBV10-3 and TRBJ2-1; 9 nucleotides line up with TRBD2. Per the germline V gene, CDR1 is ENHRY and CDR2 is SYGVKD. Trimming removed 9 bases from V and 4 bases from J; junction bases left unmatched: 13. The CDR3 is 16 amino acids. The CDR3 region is CAISQSSSGVYNEQFF. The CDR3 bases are TGTGCCATTAGCCAATCCTCTAGCGGGGTTTACAATGAGCAGTTCTTC.

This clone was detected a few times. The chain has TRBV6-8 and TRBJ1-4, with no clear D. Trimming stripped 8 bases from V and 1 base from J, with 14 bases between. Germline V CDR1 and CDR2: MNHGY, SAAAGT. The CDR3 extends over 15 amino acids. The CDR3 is CASFGEGLTNEKLFF. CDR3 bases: TGTGCCAGCTTTGGGGAGGGTTTAACTAATGAAAAACTGTTTTTT.

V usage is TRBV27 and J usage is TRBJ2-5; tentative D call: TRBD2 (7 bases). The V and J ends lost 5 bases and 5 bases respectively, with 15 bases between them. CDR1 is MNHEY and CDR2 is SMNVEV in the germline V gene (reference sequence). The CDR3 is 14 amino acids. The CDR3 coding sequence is TGTGCCAGCAGTATAGGGGGGGCTTGGGAGACCCAGTACTTC. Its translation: CASSIGGAWETQYF.

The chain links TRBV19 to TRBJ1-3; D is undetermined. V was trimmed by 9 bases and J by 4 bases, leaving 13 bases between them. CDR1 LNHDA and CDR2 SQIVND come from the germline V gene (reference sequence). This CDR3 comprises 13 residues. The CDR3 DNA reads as TGTGCCAGCATCTCCCCAGAAGGAAACACCATATATTTT. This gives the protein CASISPEGNTIYF.

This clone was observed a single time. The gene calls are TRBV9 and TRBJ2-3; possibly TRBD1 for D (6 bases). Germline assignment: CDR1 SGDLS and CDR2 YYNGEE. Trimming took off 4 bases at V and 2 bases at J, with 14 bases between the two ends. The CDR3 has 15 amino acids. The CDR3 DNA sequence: TGTGCCAGCAGCCCTGGGGGCGAGGACACAGATACGCAGTATTTT. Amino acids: CASSPGGEDTDTQYF.